This T cell receptor (beta chain) was identified in a study of response to subunit inactivated influenza vaccine. The V segment lost 6 bases and the J segment 4 bases; nucleotides outside the gene matches: 5. There are 13 residues in the CDR3. TCRdb passed the RT-PCR reads through MiXCR, listing each CDR3 protein once. Here the sample spans about 540,000 distinct CDR3 sequences, around 21% being singletons. This clonotype was seen many times. The same data also went into a second study, on T cells expressing NK-cell markers. That study reports: TCR beta libraries carry UMIs added by 5'RACE template switching. In sorted CD3+CD56+NKG2C+, CD3+CD56+NKG2C- and CD3+CD56-NKG2C+ T cells, TCR beta repertoires were obtained. Alpha-beta TCR T cells were the sole sorting target in several experiments, owing to an anti-gamma-delta TCR antibody.

The specimen comprised CD4+ T cells sorted from PBMCs, sampled 11 to 12 days after vaccination. This clonotype originated in a man in his forties or fifties who received an inactivated influenza vaccine. The gene calls are TRBV12-3 or TRBV12-4 and TRBJ2-7; TRBD1 agrees at 8 bases. The CDR3 DNA reads TGTGCCAGCAGGGACAGGGCAGGGTACGAGCAGTACTTC. Protein: CASRDRAGYEQYF.